This is a list of T cell receptor beta chains from one sample in a study of metastatic and nonmetastatic thyroid tumors. Via MiXCR, TCRdb re-called the PCR reads. The data hold some 26,000 clones, with 3.5% to 4.5% observed a single time. The sample comprised blood. The receptors come from a male donor with papillary thyroid cancer or a benign thyroid nodule (not recorded which). Some clones in this sample may be carry-over from other donors' samples. CDR3s leave out the opening cysteine and the closing phenylalanine or tryptophan.

J | V | CDR3
TRBJ2-1 | TRBV10-2 | ASSDPGGGSNNEQF
TRBJ1-5 | TRBV5-1 | ASSPWGQPNQPQH
TRBJ2-1 | TRBV12-3/TRBV12-4 | ASSPGPPASYNEQF
TRBJ2-5 | TRBV19 | ASSIGPGTIKTQY
TRBJ1-1 | TRBV9 | ASSVSPADTEAF
TRBJ1-4 | TRBV4-3 | ASSRTGGFSNEKLF
TRBJ2-5 | TRBV7-2 | ASSPRDSLQTQY
TRBJ1-1 | TRBV28 | ASSQDRAYTEAF
TRBJ1-2 | TRBV12-3/TRBV12-4 | ASIYTGGQGYT
TRBJ2-7 | TRBV30 | AWSPGTLYEQY
TRBJ2-3 | TRBV5-1 | ASSLAIITDTQY
TRBJ2-5 | TRBV24-1 | ATSDPERTGKETQY
TRBJ2-1 | TRBV20-1 | SARTSGRSNEQF
TRBJ1-2 | TRBV7-9 | ASSFYKGPDGYT
TRBJ2-4 | TRBV20-1 | SARLMDEAKNIQY
TRBJ1-2 | TRBV28 | ASSSRYGYT
TRBJ2-1 | TRBV27 | ASSPQGRGGPYNEQF
TRBJ2-1 | TRBV20-1 | SARGGTGRNEQF
TRBJ2-7 | TRBV28 | ASRSHGGKGRSYEQY
TRBJ1-5 | TRBV20-1 | SVPQGARNQPQH
TRBJ2-4 | TRBV6-5 | ASSYSRGEGLAKNIQY
TRBJ2-7 | TRBV20-1 | SFLAGESYEQY
TRBJ2-3 | TRBV2 | ASSEEGTSSPDTQY
TRBJ1-2 | TRBV20-1 | SARPPYYGYT
TRBJ1-1 | TRBV30 | AWSRMNTEAF
TRBJ1-5 | TRBV11-2 | ASSLENYQPQH